Sequencing of this T cell receptor beta chain was carried out in a study of post-analysis software for immune sequencing data. Findings and caveats of the study: Controls had significantly higher normalized Chao1 diversity than multiple sclerosis patients.

Notes on this clonotype: What it recognizes is unknown.

Researchers reported that TCR beta cDNA libraries carried unique molecular identifiers. TCRdb passed the PCR reads through MiXCR, listing each CDR3 protein once. The sample contains about 770,000 distinct CDR3 sequences, 46% of which appear only once. The sequence came from a girl between 5 and 17 years old with multiple sclerosis. Material: blood.

Here the CDR3 DNA reads TGCGCCAGCAGCTTTTATGTGGCGGATACGCAGTATTTT. Translated, it gives CASSFYVADTQYF. The chain links TRBV5-1 to TRBJ2-3, with unresolved D. V gave up 2 bases and J gave up 6 bases, with 10 bases separating them. There are 13 residues in the CDR3. CDR1 is SGHRS and CDR2 is YFSETQ in the germline V gene.